These T cell receptor beta chains were read from a single sample in a study of T cells in localized non-small cell lung cancer. TCRdb's copy holds only in-frame clones and misses some; the assay was immunoSEQ multiplex PCR. There are under 35,000 clones in the sample; around 73% occur only once, and 33% lies in the top ten. The sequenced sample was peripheral blood, obtained before any cancer treatment. All receptors come from a male donor older than 55 with stage II squamous cell lung carcinoma. Both conserved end residues are part of each CDR3. D genes are given only for firm matches. Clone size is given for some rows only: seen once, a few or many times, or a class if the clone is expanded.

j_call | v_call | clone_size | d_call | cdr3_aa | cdr3_nt
TRBJ1-1 | TRBV5-4 | - | - | CASSLVEDGQRLNTEAFF | TGTGCCAGCAGCTTGGTTGAGGACGGGCAGCGATTGAACACTGAAGCTTTCTTT
TRBJ2-7 | TRBV5-5 | - | - | CASSFPGQEYEQYF | TGTGCCAGCAGCTTTCCGGGCCAAGAATACGAGCAGTACTTC
TRBJ2-2 | TRBV11-3 | few | - | CASSYGDRRTGELFF | TGTGCCAGCAGCTACGGGGACCGCCGCACCGGGGAGCTGTTTTTT
TRBJ1-2 | TRBV9 | - | - | CASSVGLTDTGYTF | TGTGCCAGCAGCGTAGGTCTCACTGATACCGGCTACACCTTC
TRBJ1-1 | TRBV6-1 | few | - | CASSDVVGRAFF | TGTGCCAGCAGTGACGTCGTCGGTAGAGCTTTCTTT
TRBJ1-4 | TRBV7-2 | - | - | CASSLVDEKLFF | TGTGCCAGCAGCTTAGTTGACGAAAAACTGTTTTTT
TRBJ1-6 | TRBV10-3 | - | TRBD1 | CAIRAETGNSPLHF | TGTGCCATCAGGGCCGAGACAGGGAATTCACCCCTCCACTTT
TRBJ2-7 | TRBV6-1 | once | - | CAIMDPKRFDEQYF | TGTGCCATCATGGATCCAAAGAGGTTCGACGAGCAGTACTTC
TRBJ1-1 | TRBV10-3 | few | TRBD1 | CAISDITGGYTEAFF | TGTGCCATCAGTGATATTACAGGGGGGTACACTGAAGCTTTCTTT
TRBJ2-3 | TRBV5-1 | - | - | CASSRGSLGYGTDTQYF | TGCGCCAGCAGCCGGGGGTCCTTAGGGTATGGCACAGATACGCAGTATTTT
TRBJ2-7 | TRBV7-7 | - | - | CASSLAGARAEQYF | TGTGCCAGCAGCTTAGCGGGGGCCAGGGCCGAGCAGTACTTC
TRBJ1-2 | TRBV14 | - | - | CASSQDDRGIGGYTF | TGTGCCAGCAGCCAAGATGACAGAGGGATAGGAGGCTACACCTTC
TRBJ2-5 | TRBV20-1 | - | - | CSGSGQETQYF | TGCAGCGGGAGCGGGCAAGAGACCCAGTACTTC
TRBJ1-6 | TRBV5-8 | - | TRBD1 | CASSLRDRESSPLHF | TGTGCCAGCAGCTTGCGGGACAGGGAATCTTCACCCCTCCACTTT
TRBJ1-4 | TRBV11-2 | - | - | CASSLERATNEKLFF | TGTGCCAGCAGCTTAGAAAGAGCAACTAATGAAAAACTGTTTTTT
TRBJ1-3 | TRBV7-2 | - | TRBD1 | CASSDSGTGAAGNTIYF | TGTGCCAGCAGCGACTCCGGGACAGGGGCCGCAGGAAACACCATATATTTT
TRBJ2-1 | TRBV2 | - | - | CASNPGTSSYNEQFF | TGTGCCAGCAATCCCGGGACATCCTCCTACAATGAGCAGTTCTTC
TRBJ2-7 | TRBV27 | many | - | CASSVGPYYEQYF | TGTGCCAGCAGTGTCGGGCCCTACTACGAGCAGTACTTC
TRBJ1-2 | TRBV30 | - | - | CAWTVGRVYGYTF | TGTGCCTGGACGGTGGGTCGGGTCTATGGCTACACCTTC
TRBJ2-7 | TRBV10-2 | - | TRBD1 | CASSESGIGTGDYEQYF | TGCGCCAGCAGTGAGTCCGGGATTGGGACAGGGGACTACGAGCAGTACTTC
TRBJ1-5 | TRBV19 | - | - | CASSLQENSNQPQHF | TGTGCCAGTAGTTTACAGGAGAATAGCAATCAGCCCCAGCATTTT
TRBJ1-4 | TRBV6-1 | - | - | CASSELGGTNEKLFF | TGTGCCAGCAGTGAATTGGGGGGGACTAATGAAAAACTGTTTTTT
TRBJ1-5 | TRBV6-1 | - | - | CASSEATWGNQPQHF | TGTGCCAGCAGTGAAGCAACCTGGGGCAATCAGCCCCAGCATTTT
TRBJ1-6 | TRBV9 | - | - | CASSVDLGPGVQPLHF | TGTGCCAGCAGCGTAGATCTGGGGCCAGGGGTTCAACCCCTCCACTTT
TRBJ2-2 | TRBV5-1 | - | TRBD2 | CASSLGQTGGTGELFF | TGCGCCAGCAGCTTGGGACAAACGGGGGGCACCGGGGAGCTGTTTTTT
TRBJ1-1 | TRBV2 | - | TRBD1 | CASTTQGSGTEAFF | TGTGCCAGCACCACACAGGGGTCCGGGACTGAAGCTTTCTTT
TRBJ2-7 | TRBV5-1 | once | - | CASSLESGTYEQYF | TGCGCCAGCAGCTTGGAATCGGGGACCTACGAGCAGTACTTC
TRBJ1-2 | TRBV27 | - | - | CASSLSPEYYGYTF | TGTGCCAGCAGTTTATCCCCGGAGTACTATGGCTACACCTTC
TRBJ2-5 | TRBV11-2 | - | - | CASSWRGGGTQYF | TGTGCCAGCAGCTGGCGTGGGGGAGGGACCCAGTACTTC
TRBJ2-7 | TRBV4-1 | few | TRBD1 | CASSLQADREGEQYF | TGCGCCAGCAGCCTTCAAGCTGACAGGGAAGGCGAGCAGTACTTC
TRBJ2-5 | TRBV9 | - | TRBD2 | CASSGLAGEETQYF | TGTGCCAGCAGCGGCCTAGCGGGGGAAGAGACCCAGTACTTC
TRBJ2-3 | TRBV4-2 | many | - | CASSQERQSADTQYF | TGTGCCAGCAGCCAAGAACGACAGTCAGCAGATACGCAGTATTTT
TRBJ2-4 | TRBV19 | - | - | CASTDRGLGRIQYF | TGTGCCAGTACCGACCGGGGTCTGGGACGCATTCAGTACTTC
TRBJ1-5 | TRBV15 | few | TRBD1 | CATSPRDRGNQPQHF | TGTGCCACCAGCCCACGGGACAGGGGCAATCAGCCCCAGCATTTT
TRBJ2-7 | TRBV6-5 | - | - | CASSSGGNYEQYF | TGTGCCAGCAGTTCAGGGGGGAACTACGAGCAGTACTTC
TRBJ2-3 | TRBV5-1 | - | TRBD1 | CASSLQGAMGTDTQYF | TGCGCCAGCAGCTTACAGGGGGCTATGGGCACAGATACGCAGTATTTT